These 2 T cell receptor beta chains share one sample of origin, sequenced in a study of radiation and T cells in renal cell carcinoma. Time point in this sample: baseline pretreatment blood. Treatment specified: 15 Gy SBRT to primary tumor, nephrectomy 4 weeks later. Clones were sequenced by immunoSEQ multiplex PCR, and TCRdb holds only the in-frame ones, with some missing. The sample consists of 150,000 or so clones, around 90% of them appearing once. This material consisted of blood, taken from a patient whose treatment included radiotherapy and nephrectomy. The origin of the receptors is a woman in her 70s with renal cell carcinoma.

The rearrangement uses TRBV4-1 and TRBJ1-2; possibly TRBD1 for D (5 bases). Trimming took off 1 base at V and 4 bases at J, with 16 bases between the two ends. CDR3 length: 16 residues. Germline CDR1 is MGHRA and CDR2 is YSYEKL. CDR3 in DNA: TGCGCCAGCAGCCAAGTGGTTGCGAGGGGAACCTATGGCTACACCTTC. This gives the protein CASSQVVARGTYGYTF.

The V gene is TRBV9, the J gene TRBJ2-1, with D maybe TRBD1 (6 bases). V lost 2 bases and J 6 bases, leaving 15 bases between the germline ends. CDR3 length: 15 residues. Germline lookup yields CDR1 SGDLS and CDR2 YYNGEE. This chain's CDR3 is CASSVGQTPGNEQFF. The CDR3 DNA reads TGTGCCAGCAGCGTCGGACAGACCCCAGGCAATGAGCAGTTCTTC.